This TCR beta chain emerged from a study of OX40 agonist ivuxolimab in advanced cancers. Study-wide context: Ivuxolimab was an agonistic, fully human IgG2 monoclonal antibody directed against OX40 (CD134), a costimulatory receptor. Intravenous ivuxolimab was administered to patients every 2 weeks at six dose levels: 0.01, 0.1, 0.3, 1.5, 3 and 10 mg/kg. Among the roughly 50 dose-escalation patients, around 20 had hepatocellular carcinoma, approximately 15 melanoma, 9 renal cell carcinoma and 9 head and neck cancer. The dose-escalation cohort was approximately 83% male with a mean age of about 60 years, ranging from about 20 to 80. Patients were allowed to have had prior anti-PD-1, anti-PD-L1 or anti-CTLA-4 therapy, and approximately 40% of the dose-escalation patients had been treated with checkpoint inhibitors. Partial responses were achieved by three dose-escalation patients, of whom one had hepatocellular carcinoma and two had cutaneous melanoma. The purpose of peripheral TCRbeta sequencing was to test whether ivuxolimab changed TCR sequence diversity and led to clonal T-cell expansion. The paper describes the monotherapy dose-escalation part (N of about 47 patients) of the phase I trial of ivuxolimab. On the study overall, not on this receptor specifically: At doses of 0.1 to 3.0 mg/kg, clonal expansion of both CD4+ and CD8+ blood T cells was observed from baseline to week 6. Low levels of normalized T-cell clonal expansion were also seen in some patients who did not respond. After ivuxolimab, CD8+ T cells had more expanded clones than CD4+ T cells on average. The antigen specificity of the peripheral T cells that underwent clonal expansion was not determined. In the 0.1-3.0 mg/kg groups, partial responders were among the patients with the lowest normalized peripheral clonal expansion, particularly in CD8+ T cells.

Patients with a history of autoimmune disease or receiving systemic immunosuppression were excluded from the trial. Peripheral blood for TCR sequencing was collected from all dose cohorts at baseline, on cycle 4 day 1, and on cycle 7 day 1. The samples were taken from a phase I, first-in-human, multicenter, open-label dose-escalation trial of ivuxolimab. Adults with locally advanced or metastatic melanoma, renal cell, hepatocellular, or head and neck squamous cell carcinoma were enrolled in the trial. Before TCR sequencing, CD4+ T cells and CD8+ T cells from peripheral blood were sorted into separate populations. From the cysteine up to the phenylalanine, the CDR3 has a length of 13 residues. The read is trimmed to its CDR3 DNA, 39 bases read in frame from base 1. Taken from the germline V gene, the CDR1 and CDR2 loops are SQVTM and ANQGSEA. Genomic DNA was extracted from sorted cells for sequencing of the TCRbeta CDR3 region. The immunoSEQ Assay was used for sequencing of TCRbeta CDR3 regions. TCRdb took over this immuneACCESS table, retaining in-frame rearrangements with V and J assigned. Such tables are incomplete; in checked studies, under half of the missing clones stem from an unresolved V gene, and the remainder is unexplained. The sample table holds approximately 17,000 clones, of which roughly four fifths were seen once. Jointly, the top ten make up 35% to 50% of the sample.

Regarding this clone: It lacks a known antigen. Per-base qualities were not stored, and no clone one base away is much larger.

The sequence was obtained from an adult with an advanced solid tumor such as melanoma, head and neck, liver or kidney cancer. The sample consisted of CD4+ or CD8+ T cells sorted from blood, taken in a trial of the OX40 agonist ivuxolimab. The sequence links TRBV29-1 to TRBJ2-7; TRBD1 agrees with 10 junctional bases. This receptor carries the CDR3 CATGTGVGYEQYF. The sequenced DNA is TGCGCGACCGGGACAGGGGTGGGCTACGAGCAGTACTTC.